These 31 T cell receptor beta chains share one sample of origin, sequenced in a study of cytotoxic CD8 clonotypes in ibrutinib-treated CLL. The table came from immunoSEQ multiplex PCR; TCRdb's copy has only in-frame clones and leaves some out. Here the sample spans some 84,000 clones, about 86% being singletons. The specimen was PBMCs, collected before ibrutinib treatment. The receptors originated from a human donor with chronic lymphocytic leukemia.

The chain employs TRBV30 and TRBJ2-1, with 8 bases aligning to TRBD1. The CDR3 extends over 13 amino acids. CDR1 is GTSNPN and CDR2 is SVGIG in the germline V gene (reference sequence). J lost 12 bases, V lost 0 bases, and 7 bases had no gene match. This CDR3 reads CAWSVTGEFGQFF. The CDR3 coding sequence is TGTGCCTGGAGTGTGACAGGGGAGTTTGGGCAGTTCTTC.

In DNA form, the CDR3 reads TGTGCCAGCAGCTTAGGTAGGACTAGCGGTAACTTCGAGCAGTACTTC. It encodes CASSLGRTSGNFEQYF. The J gene is TRBJ2-7, the V gene TRBV7-2, with 10 bases that match TRBD2. This CDR3 has 16 residues. CDR1 and CDR2 (germline): SGHTA, FQGNSA. J lost 6 bases, V lost 1 base, and 9 bases had no gene match.

This chain connects TRBV6-5 to TRBJ2-3; D gene uncertain. The germline V gene has CDR1 MNHEY and CDR2 SVGAGI. V was shortened by 2 bases and J by 0 bases, with 12 bases between the two germline ends. The CDR3 is made up of 16 amino acids. This CDR3 reads CASSYTSRRSTDTQYF. DNA of the CDR3: TGTGCCAGCAGTTACACCAGTCGAAGAAGCACAGATACGCAGTATTTT.

Many counts were recorded for this clone. The CDR3 loop reads CASSLAGDRGNYGYTF. The CDR3 nucleotides are TGCGCCAGCAGCTTGGCCGGGGACAGGGGAAACTATGGCTACACCTTC. V and J are TRBV5-1 and TRBJ1-2, with 10 bases lining up with TRBD1. Losses at the gene ends were 0 bases for V and 2 bases for J; bases not matched to a gene: 4. Germline values: CDR1 SGHRS, CDR2 YFSETQ. The CDR3 sequence is 16 residues long.

V usage is TRBV6-6 and J usage is TRBJ1-5, with 10 bases identical to TRBD1. The CDR3 runs 16 residues. Germline CDR1 and CDR2: MNHNY and SVGAGI (reference sequence). V was clipped by 3 bases and J by 5 bases; unmatched bases: 7. CDR3 residues: CASSYGQGGPHQPQHF. The CDR3 DNA reads TGTGCCAGCAGTTATGGACAGGGGGGTCCCCATCAGCCCCAGCATTTT.

The V call is TRBV27, the J call TRBJ2-2; TRBD2 agrees at 8 bases. The V and J ends lost 4 bases and 6 bases, in that order; junction bases with no gene match: 4. This CDR3 is built from 14 residues. In germline, CDR1 is MNHEY, CDR2 SMNVEV (reference sequence). CDR3 amino acids: CASSSGLGAGELFF. CDR3 DNA sequence: TGTGCCAGCAGTTCGGGACTAGGCGCCGGGGAGCTGTTTTTT.

The CDR3: CASSEGTSGLSYEQYF. The DNA for the CDR3 is TGCGCCAGCAGCGAAGGGACTAGCGGGCTATCCTACGAGCAGTACTTC. This chain uses TRBV5-1 with TRBJ2-7, with 12 bases that match TRBD2. Germline lookup yields CDR1 SGHRS and CDR2 YFSETQ. The CDR3 contains 16 residues. V lost 4 bases to trimming and J lost 1 base; unmatched junction nucleotides: 6.

The chain has TRBV9 and TRBJ2-2; D uncertain. The CDR3 is 14 residues long. V dropped 0 bases and J dropped 4 bases, with 7 bases sitting between them. Germline V lookup: CDR1 SGDLS, CDR2 YYNGEE. The CDR3, as DNA: TGTGCCAGCAGCGTAGCTATCACCACCGGGGAGCTGTTTTTT. It is translated as CASSVAITTGELFF.

The V and J genes are TRBV11-3 and TRBJ2-7; 11 nucleotides align to TRBD1. CDR1 is SGHNT, CDR2 YENEEA, per germline. CDR3 length equals 18 residues. The V gene end was trimmed by 4 bases and the J gene end by 3 bases; junction bases not matched to a gene: 14. CDR3 bases: TGTGCCAGCAGCTCCCGGACAGGGGGCGGGAGGGCCGTCTACGAGCAGTACTTC. Its translation: CASSSRTGGGRAVYEQYF.

This chain uses TRBV27 with TRBJ2-7; perhaps TRBD1 as D (6 bases). CDR3 length: 15 amino acids. Trimming took 1 base from V and 2 from J, leaving 12 bases between them. Per the germline V gene, CDR1 is MNHEY and CDR2 is SMNVEV (reference sequence). CDR3 loop: CASSLYGGPTYEQYF. CDR3 nucleotides: TGTGCCAGCAGTTTATATGGGGGCCCGACCTACGAGCAGTACTTC.

This chain uses TRBV7-3 with TRBJ2-5; D is uncertain. CDR1 SGHTA and CDR2 FQGTGA come from the germline V gene. This CDR3 region has 13 residues. V was shortened by 5 bases and J by 5 bases, with 12 bases between the two germline ends. CDR3 in DNA: TGTGCCAGCAGCCAAGGGCCATCGGAGACCCAGTACTTC. This gives the protein CASSQGPSETQYF.

The gene calls are TRBV6-5 and TRBJ2-5; D is ambiguous. The CDR3 length is 14 residues. With 2 bases removed from V and 1 base from J, the gap between germline ends came to 8 bases. CDR1 and CDR2 (germline): MNHEY, SVGAGI. CDR3 region: CASSYRSFQETQYF. The CDR3 region has the DNA TGTGCCAGCAGTTACAGGTCTTTCCAAGAGACCCAGTACTTC.

The chain combines TRBV5-6 with TRBJ2-6; D is unclear. There are 17 residues in the CDR3. The germline gives CDR1 SGHDT, CDR2 YYEEEE. V was clipped by 0 bases and J by 2 bases, with 12 bases between them. The CDR3 loop reads CASSLDPRQTGANVLTF. In nucleotides, the CDR3 is TGTGCCAGCAGCTTGGATCCTCGGCAGACTGGGGCCAACGTCCTGACTTTC.

The genes are TRBV20-1 and TRBJ2-7, with D possibly being TRBD2 (6 bases). This CDR3 is 10 amino acids long. Germline V lookup: CDR1 DFQATT, CDR2 SNEGSKA (reference sequence). V gave up 5 bases and J gave up 11 bases, with 13 bases separating them. CDR3 amino acids: CSAEAGLEYF. CDR3 nucleotides: TGCAGTGCTGAAGCGGGTCTTGAGTACTTC.

The J gene is TRBJ1-1, the V gene TRBV6-5; the D is unclear. V dropped 2 bases and J dropped 0 bases, with 7 bases sitting between them. The CDR3 sequence is 14 residues long. CDR1 is MNHEY and CDR2 is SVGAGI in the germline V gene. CDR3 region: CASSYGQVNTEAFF. CDR3 in DNA: TGTGCCAGCAGTTACGGGCAGGTGAACACTGAAGCTTTCTTT.

The CDR3: CASSPGTSLRTDTQYF. DNA of the CDR3: TGTGCCAGCAGTCCAGGGACTAGCCTGCGCACAGATACGCAGTATTTT. The chain uses TRBV27 and TRBJ2-3, with TRBD2 matching 9 bases. Germline V gene data show CDR1 as MNHEY and CDR2 as SMNVEV (reference sequence). Germline trimming cut 5 bases from V and 1 base from J; bases unmatched to any gene: 7. The CDR3 has 16 amino acids.

This clone was seen only a few times. The chain is built from TRBV25-1 and TRBJ2-7; D is possibly TRBD1 or TRBD2 (7 bases each). This CDR3 has 15 amino acids. The ends were cut back, 0 bases at V and 3 bases at J, with 12 bases in the middle. In germline, CDR1 is MGHDK, CDR2 SYGVNS. The CDR3 DNA sequence: TGTGCCAGCAGTGAATACAGGGGGGGGAGCTACGAGCAGTACTTC. Translation gives CASSEYRGGSYEQYF.

The chain carries TRBV19 and TRBJ1-5; D unresolved. The CDR3 covers 18 residues. The ends were cut back, 5 bases at V and 0 bases at J, with 20 bases in the middle. Looked up from germline, CDR1 is LNHDA and CDR2 is SQIVND (reference sequence). The DNA of the CDR3 is TGTGCCAGTAGTCCAGAGTTGGACTTTATCTATAGCAATCAGCCCCAGCATTTT. It codes for CASSPELDFIYSNQPQHF.

This chain joins TRBV7-8 and TRBJ1-2; D is uncertain. Germline CDR1 reads SGHVS; CDR2 reads FQNEAQ. The CDR3 has 13 amino acids. V lost 0 bases, J lost 6 bases, and 8 bases lay in between. The DNA of the CDR3 is TGTGCCAGCAGCTTAGCGGGATGGGATGGCTACACCTTC. Its translation: CASSLAGWDGYTF.

This chain links TRBV5-1 with TRBJ2-5; no clear D. CDR1 and CDR2 from the germline V gene are SGHRS and YFSETQ. Trimming stripped 0 bases from V and 0 bases from J, with 6 bases between. The CDR3 extends over 14 amino acids. CDR3 sequence (DNA): TGCGCCAGCAGCTTGGATGGGTACCAAGAGACCCAGTACTTC. Its protein product is CASSLDGYQETQYF.

By proportion, this clone is medium-sized. The CDR3 protein is CASSLTVGQGLLNNEQFF. The CDR3 DNA sequence: TGTGCCAGCAGCTTAACTGTGGGGCAGGGACTGCTTAACAATGAGCAGTTCTTC. V and J are TRBV7-3 and TRBJ2-1; D might be TRBD2 (6 bases). The V and J ends lost 0 bases and 5 bases respectively, with 20 bases between them. The CDR3 runs to 18 residues. Germline loops: CDR1 SGHTA, CDR2 FQGTGA. The whole variable domain, remainder taken from reference TRBV7-3 and TRBJ2-1, is GAGVSQTPSNKVTEKGKYVELRCDPISGHTALYWYRQSLGQGPEFLIYFQGTGAADDSGLPNDRFFAVRPEGSVSTLKIQRTERGDSAVYLCASSLTVGQGLLNNEQFFGPGTRLTVL.

The J gene is TRBJ2-7, the V gene TRBV28; D ambiguous. Germline CDR1 reads MDHEN; CDR2 reads SYDVKM. The CDR3 runs 14 residues. Trimming shortened V by 5 bases and J by 0 bases, and 11 bases separated the two germline ends. CDR3 DNA: TGTGCCAGCAGTAGGTGGACGGACTCCTACGAGCAGTACTTC. Its protein product is CASSRWTDSYEQYF.

V and J are TRBV5-8 and TRBJ1-5; 7 bases match TRBD1. CDR3 length: 18 amino acids. Germline loops: CDR1 SGHTS, CDR2 YDEGEE. The V and J ends lost 0 bases and 0 bases, in that order; junction bases with no gene match: 9. The CDR3 sequence is CASSLGAGGLYSNQPQHF. CDR3 nucleotides: TGTGCCAGCAGCTTGGGGGCAGGGGGGTTATATAGCAATCAGCCCCAGCATTTT.

The J gene is TRBJ2-3, the V gene TRBV30; 13 nucleotides line up with TRBD2. With V trimmed by 1 base and J by 4 bases, 14 bases remained unmatched. The CDR3 is 19 residues long. Germline-derived CDR1 and CDR2 are GTSNPN and SVGIG (reference sequence). DNA for the CDR3: TGTGCCTGGAGTGCCCGGCCGGGACTAGCGGGAAAAAGCCCAGATACGCAGTATTTT. Amino acids: CAWSARPGLAGKSPDTQYF.

The rearrangement uses TRBV4-2 and TRBJ1-2; 9 positions agree with TRBD1. The germline CDR1 and CDR2 sequences are LGHNA and YNFKEQ. This CDR3 region has 17 residues. V shed 3 bases, J shed 0 bases, and the junction held 8 bases outside the gene matches. This chain's CDR3 is CASSQTGQGPANYGYTF. DNA for the CDR3: TGTGCCAGCAGCCAGACGGGACAGGGCCCTGCTAACTATGGCTACACCTTC.

This chain uses TRBV7-2 with TRBJ1-1; no definite D call. The CDR3 sequence is 13 residues long. V dropped 5 bases and J dropped 7 bases, with 14 bases sitting between them. Germline V gene lookup returns CDR1 SGHTA and CDR2 FQGNSA. The CDR3 here is CASSPWVAGEAFF. CDR3 nucleotides: TGTGCCAGCAGCCCCTGGGTGGCCGGTGAAGCTTTCTTT.

This rearrangement joins TRBV5-5 to TRBJ2-7; TRBD2 is a possible D gene (6 bases). Germline-derived CDR1 and CDR2 are SGHKS and YYEKEE (reference sequence). This CDR3 region has 15 residues. Deletions cut 2 bases from V and 6 bases from J, with 18 bases between. The CDR3 nucleotides read TGTGCCAGCAGCTTCACTGTCGGGACTGCAGGCGAGCAGTACTTC. Its protein is CASSFTVGTAGEQYF.

This chain uses TRBV19 with TRBJ2-7; D unresolved. The V end was cut by 5 bases, the J end by 7 bases, with 9 bases between. CDR1 is LNHDA and CDR2 is SQIVND in the germline V gene (reference sequence). The CDR3 has 11 residues. The CDR3 region has the DNA TGTGCCAGTAGTTCCCTAGGGGAGCAGTACTTC. Translated, it gives CASSSLGEQYF.

Note on this clone: One end of the junction varies from germline; a read error may be responsible. The chain has TRBV2 and TRBJ1-2; D remains ambiguous. CDR3 size: 14 residues. Germline assignment: CDR1 SNHLY and CDR2 FYNNEI. The CDR3 sequence is CASSEGSINYGYTF. The CDR3 nucleotides read TGTGCCAGCAGCGAAGGCAGCATTAACTATGGCTACACCTTC.

This clone was detected only once. The V and J genes are TRBV5-1 and TRBJ1-4; possible D gene TRBD1, 6 bases. V lost 9 bases and J lost 5, with 17 bases in between. Per germline, CDR1 SGHRS and CDR2 YFSETQ. This CDR3 has 14 residues. In DNA form, the CDR3 reads TGCGCCACCCGAGGGGGAGGAGGGAATGAAAAACTGTTTTTT. Protein sequence: CATRGGGGNEKLFF.

This clone was observed once. The chain carries TRBV5-1 and TRBJ2-2; 14 bases align to TRBD2. There are 16 residues in the CDR3. CDR1 SGHRS and CDR2 YFSETQ come from the germline V gene. V shed 4 bases and J 6 bases; nucleotides not matched to a gene: 5. CDR3 nucleotide sequence: TGCGCCAGCAGCACGGCGACTAGCGGGAGGGCCGGGGAGCTGTTTTTT. This translates into CASSTATSGRAGELFF.